The source of this T cell receptor (beta chain) is a study of cytomegalovirus exposure and HLA in healthy donors. General study points: As a later analysis showed, a missense DCLRE1C variant was linked to trimming of TCR beta V- and J-genes. A later analysis found most CMV-associated TCR beta chains apparently HLA-restricted.

Notes on this clone: The antigen remains undetermined.

The CDR3 sequence is 13 residues long. V was pared by 6 bases and J by 6 bases, with 12 bases between. The germline gives CDR1 SGHDN, CDR2 FVKESK. The study ran its PCR with 60 Vbeta and 13 Jbeta primers. Produced via immunoSEQ multiplex PCR; TCRdb's table is partial and in-frame only. The sample yields some 120,000 clones, around 82% seen once. Sequencing used PBMCs. This receptor was taken from a male donor in good health and CMV-seropositive. The J gene is TRBJ2-1, the V gene TRBV14, with a weak D call TRBD1 (6 bases). CDR3 sequence: CASRIQGGNEQFF. The CDR3 DNA follows: TGTGCCAGCAGAATACAGGGCGGCAATGAGCAGTTCTTC.